This T cell receptor (beta chain) was recorded in a study of OX40 agonist ivuxolimab in advanced cancers. This CDR3 comprises 11 residues. V was trimmed by 0 bases and J by 5 bases, leaving 2 bases between them. Per the germline V gene, CDR1 is SGHRS and CDR2 is YFSETQ. TCRdb's copy holds only in-frame clones and misses some; the assay was immunoSEQ multiplex PCR. The sample lists under 95,000 clones; more than 85% were seen once. The sequencing used CD4+ or CD8+ T cells sorted from blood, collected in a trial of the OX40 agonist ivuxolimab. This TCR was recovered from an adult with an advanced solid tumor such as melanoma, head and neck, liver or kidney cancer. The chain uses TRBV5-1 and TRBJ2-5; D not certain. The CDR3 DNA is TGCGCCAGCAGCTTGGCGGAGACCCAGTACTTC. Protein: CASSLAETQYF.